The clone carrying this T cell receptor (beta chain) was picked up many times. Antigen unknown. Germline CDR1 reads MGHRA; CDR2 reads YSYEKL. The CDR3 consists of 13 residues. Trimming at V came to 8 bases and at J to 3 bases, leaving 4 bases not matched to a gene. The sample is drawn from a study of T-cell memory formation after mild COVID-19. Regarding the study as a whole: The finding that pre-infection memory included some responding clones suggested that cross-reactive memory joined. The authors did not confirm SARS-CoV-2 specificity of second-wave clones peaking day 37.

One entry per CDR3 protein, called by TCRdb with MiXCR from the 5' RACE reads. The sample has approximately 250,000 distinct CDR3 sequences, over 15% seen once. This sequence originates from a man aged 18 to 29 who had mild COVID-19 (a few samples of this study predate the infection). Cell type and time point are not known. The sample consisted of PBMCs or a T cell subset sorted from them (not recorded which). V usage is TRBV4-1 and J usage is TRBJ2-3; 8 nucleotides line up with TRBD1. In nucleotides, the CDR3 is TGCGCCAGCGGACGACAGGGGACAGATACGCAGTATTTT. This gives the protein CASGRQGTDTQYF.